The rows below give T cell receptor beta chains drawn from one sample of a study of radiation and T cells in renal cell carcinoma. The data were produced by immunoSEQ multiplex PCR, yet TCRdb's version contains in-frame clones alone and is incomplete. This table holds about 77,000 clones, roughly 83% found once. Sequenced here: blood, sampled from a patient whose treatment included radiotherapy and nephrectomy. The receptors here all came from a woman aged 55-70 years with renal cell carcinoma. The CDR3 runs from the conserved cysteine through the conserved F or W. Each record gives: clone size, V gene, J gene, D gene, CDR3 protein, CDR3 DNA. A D gene is named only where the DNA matches it firmly. Only part of the rows carry a size: once, few, many, or a class if the clone is expanded.

abundance: -
v_gene: TRBV6-1
j_gene: TRBJ1-5
d_gene: -
CDR3aa: CASSEVPGLSNQPQHF
CDR3nt: TGTGCCAGCAGTGAAGTACCGGGATTGAGCAATCAGCCCCAGCATTTT

abundance: -
v_gene: TRBV4-2
j_gene: TRBJ2-1
d_gene: -
CDR3aa: CASSQDIRRIGDEQFF
CDR3nt: TGTGCCAGCAGCCAAGATATTAGGCGGATTGGGGATGAGCAGTTCTTC

abundance: few
v_gene: TRBV19
j_gene: TRBJ2-6
d_gene: -
CDR3aa: CASTVSSGANVLTF
CDR3nt: TGTGCCAGTACTGTAAGCTCTGGGGCCAACGTCCTGACTTTC

abundance: -
v_gene: TRBV19
j_gene: TRBJ1-1
d_gene: -
CDR3aa: CATYGGAEAFF
CDR3nt: TGTGCCACTTACGGGGGGGCTGAAGCTTTCTTT

abundance: -
v_gene: TRBV11-2
j_gene: TRBJ1-4
d_gene: -
CDR3aa: CASSYAGGKANEKLFF
CDR3nt: TGTGCCAGCAGTTATGCCGGGGGAAAGGCTAATGAAAAACTGTTTTTT

abundance: -
v_gene: TRBV5-8
j_gene: TRBJ2-7
d_gene: -
CDR3aa: CASSLGGDKQYF
CDR3nt: TGTGCCAGCAGCTTGGGGGGGGATAAGCAGTACTTC

abundance: -
v_gene: TRBV2
j_gene: TRBJ2-3
d_gene: -
CDR3aa: CASSVSGSLTQYF
CDR3nt: TGTGCCAGCAGTGTCTCCGGGAGCCTGACGCAGTATTTT

abundance: once
v_gene: TRBV6-5
j_gene: TRBJ2-7
d_gene: -
CDR3aa: CASSWGQVSYEQYF
CDR3nt: TGTGCCAGCAGTTGGGGGCAGGTCTCCTACGAGCAGTACTTC

abundance: -
v_gene: TRBV28
j_gene: TRBJ2-1
d_gene: TRBD2
CDR3aa: CASSPPRLAGDNEQFF
CDR3nt: TGTGCCAGCAGTCCGCCTAGACTAGCGGGAGACAATGAGCAGTTCTTC

abundance: -
v_gene: TRBV5-4
j_gene: TRBJ1-1
d_gene: -
CDR3aa: CASSLGLMNTEAFF
CDR3nt: TGTGCCAGCAGCTTAGGTCTTATGAACACTGAAGCTTTCTTT

abundance: -
v_gene: TRBV19
j_gene: TRBJ1-5
d_gene: TRBD1
CDR3aa: CASSITQGFGYSNQPQHF
CDR3nt: TGTGCCAGTAGTATAACACAGGGGTTCGGATATAGCAATCAGCCCCAGCATTTT

abundance: -
v_gene: TRBV28
j_gene: TRBJ1-2
d_gene: -
CDR3aa: CASSLVRVGGYTF
CDR3nt: TGTGCCAGCAGTTTAGTCAGGGTGGGTGGCTACACCTTC

abundance: -
v_gene: TRBV9
j_gene: TRBJ1-2
d_gene: -
CDR3aa: CASSFGEGPLYYGYTF
CDR3nt: TGTGCCAGCAGCTTCGGGGAGGGCCCCTTGTACTATGGCTACACCTTC

abundance: -
v_gene: TRBV7-3
j_gene: TRBJ1-3
d_gene: -
CDR3aa: CASSSNARSGNTIYF
CDR3nt: TGTGCCAGCAGCTCCAACGCCAGATCTGGAAACACCATATATTTT

abundance: -
v_gene: TRBV5-1
j_gene: TRBJ2-7
d_gene: TRBD2
CDR3aa: CAGSSVFAGLRYEQYF
CDR3nt: TGCGCCGGGTCCAGTGTATTTGCGGGACTACGGTACGAGCAGTACTTC

abundance: -
v_gene: TRBV18
j_gene: TRBJ2-1
d_gene: -
CDR3aa: CASSPPTGEDEQFF
CDR3nt: TGTGCCAGCTCACCACCAACAGGGGAGGATGAGCAGTTCTTC

abundance: -
v_gene: TRBV6-5
j_gene: TRBJ1-2
d_gene: -
CDR3aa: CASSYERGGYTF
CDR3nt: TGTGCCAGCAGTTACGAAAGGGGTGGCTACACCTTC

abundance: -
v_gene: TRBV4-1
j_gene: TRBJ1-5
d_gene: -
CDR3aa: CASSHTGSNQPQHF
CDR3nt: TGCGCCAGCAGCCACACAGGAAGCAATCAGCCCCAGCATTTT

abundance: few
v_gene: TRBV30
j_gene: TRBJ1-5
d_gene: -
CDR3aa: CAWSRRIEDQPQHF
CDR3nt: TGTGCCTGGAGCAGGAGGATAGAGGATCAGCCCCAGCATTTT

abundance: -
v_gene: TRBV28
j_gene: TRBJ2-7
d_gene: -
CDR3aa: CASSPPVYEQYF
CDR3nt: TGTGCCAGCAGCCCTCCGGTGTACGAGCAGTACTTC

abundance: -
v_gene: TRBV4-1
j_gene: TRBJ1-1
d_gene: -
CDR3aa: CASSQDRGVGTEAFF
CDR3nt: TGCGCCAGCAGCCAAGATAGAGGGGTTGGCACTGAAGCTTTCTTT

abundance: -
v_gene: TRBV2
j_gene: TRBJ2-3
d_gene: -
CDR3aa: CASSRDIPTDTQYF
CDR3nt: TGTGCCAGCAGCAGGGACATCCCCACAGATACGCAGTATTTT

abundance: -
v_gene: TRBV10-3
j_gene: TRBJ1-6
d_gene: -
CDR3aa: CAISESGQLNSPLHF
CDR3nt: TGTGCCATCAGTGAGTCGGGGCAGCTTAATTCACCCCTCCACTTT

abundance: -
v_gene: TRBV28
j_gene: TRBJ1-1
d_gene: -
CDR3aa: CASRSLRGTEAFF
CDR3nt: TGTGCCAGCAGATCTCTCAGGGGAACTGAAGCTTTCTTT

abundance: -
v_gene: TRBV10-3
j_gene: TRBJ2-3
d_gene: -
CDR3aa: CAISERRLAGATEDTQYF
CDR3nt: TGTGCCATCAGTGAGAGAAGGTTGGCGGGGGCCACCGAGGATACGCAGTATTTT

abundance: -
v_gene: TRBV7-8
j_gene: TRBJ2-3
d_gene: -
CDR3aa: CASSETHGGILTDTQYF
CDR3nt: TGTGCCAGCAGCGAAACCCACGGAGGGATCCTAACAGATACGCAGTATTTT

abundance: -
v_gene: TRBV30
j_gene: TRBJ1-2
d_gene: -
CDR3aa: CAWTRDLLRYGYTF
CDR3nt: TGTGCCTGGACCCGGGACCTCCTCCGCTATGGCTACACCTTC

abundance: -
v_gene: TRBV9
j_gene: TRBJ2-5
d_gene: TRBD2
CDR3aa: CASSPTGTSEETQYF
CDR3nt: TGTGCCAGCAGCCCTACCGGGACTAGCGAGGAGACCCAGTACTTC

abundance: -
v_gene: TRBV18
j_gene: TRBJ2-1
d_gene: TRBD1
CDR3aa: CASSPGTGGYNEQFF
CDR3nt: TGTGCCAGCTCACCGGGGACAGGGGGCTACAATGAGCAGTTCTTC

abundance: few
v_gene: TRBV7-9
j_gene: TRBJ1-1
d_gene: -
CDR3aa: CASSKDTEAFF
CDR3nt: TGTGCCAGCTCAAAAGACACCGAAGCTTTCTTT

abundance: -
v_gene: TRBV7-2
j_gene: TRBJ2-7
d_gene: TRBD2
CDR3aa: CASSFLREWSYEQYF
CDR3nt: TGTGCCAGCAGCTTCTTGCGGGAGTGGTCCTACGAGCAGTACTTC

abundance: -
v_gene: TRBV11-2
j_gene: TRBJ2-2
d_gene: -
CDR3aa: CASSLDSRGSGELFF
CDR3nt: TGTGCCAGCAGCTTAGACAGTAGGGGATCCGGGGAGCTGTTTTTT

abundance: -
v_gene: TRBV14
j_gene: TRBJ2-7
d_gene: TRBD1
CDR3aa: CASSQVPTGGGEQYF
CDR3nt: TGTGCCAGCAGCCAAGTTCCGACAGGGGGCGGCGAGCAGTACTTC

abundance: -
v_gene: TRBV6-6
j_gene: TRBJ2-3
d_gene: -
CDR3aa: CASSVGGDTQYF
CDR3nt: TGTGCCAGCAGTGTGGGCGGGGATACGCAGTATTTT

abundance: -
v_gene: TRBV27
j_gene: TRBJ1-5
d_gene: -
CDR3aa: CASSPTGSGQPQHF
CDR3nt: TGTGCCAGCAGCCCTACAGGGAGCGGACAGCCCCAGCATTTT

abundance: -
v_gene: TRBV2
j_gene: TRBJ2-3
d_gene: TRBD1
CDR3aa: CASGPGQSTDTQYF
CDR3nt: TGTGCCAGCGGCCCGGGACAGAGCACAGATACGCAGTATTTT

abundance: -
v_gene: TRBV30
j_gene: TRBJ1-2
d_gene: TRBD1
CDR3aa: CAWSRDRPYGYTF
CDR3nt: TGTGCCTGGAGTCGGGACAGGCCGTATGGCTACACCTTC

abundance: -
v_gene: TRBV5-1
j_gene: TRBJ2-4
d_gene: -
CDR3aa: CASSLLGTATIAKNIQYF
CDR3nt: TGCGCCAGCAGCTTGTTAGGCACAGCGACGATAGCCAAAAACATTCAGTACTTC

abundance: -
v_gene: TRBV7-2
j_gene: TRBJ2-1
d_gene: TRBD2
CDR3aa: CASSFQRGGRSEQFF
CDR3nt: TGTGCCAGCAGCTTTCAGCGGGGGGGCCGAAGTGAGCAGTTCTTC

abundance: -
v_gene: TRBV7-3
j_gene: TRBJ2-3
d_gene: -
CDR3aa: CASSLTLGTVDTQYF
CDR3nt: TGTGCCAGCAGCTTAACGTTGGGAACGGTGGATACGCAGTATTTT

abundance: few
v_gene: TRBV5-1
j_gene: TRBJ2-5
d_gene: -
CDR3aa: CASSLGLQETQYF
CDR3nt: TGCGCCAGCAGCTTGGGACTCCAAGAGACCCAGTACTTC

abundance: -
v_gene: TRBV29-1
j_gene: TRBJ1-5
d_gene: TRBD1
CDR3aa: CSVLPSGTGGGQPQHF
CDR3nt: TGCAGCGTTCTACCCTCCGGGACAGGGGGCGGACAGCCCCAGCATTTT

abundance: -
v_gene: TRBV27
j_gene: TRBJ2-7
d_gene: TRBD1
CDR3aa: CASSLQDRGYEQYF
CDR3nt: TGTGCCAGCAGTTTACAGGACAGGGGCTACGAGCAGTACTTC

abundance: -
v_gene: TRBV9
j_gene: TRBJ1-1
d_gene: -
CDR3aa: CASSVVRTNTEAFF
CDR3nt: TGTGCCAGCAGCGTAGTAAGGACGAACACTGAAGCTTTCTTT

abundance: -
v_gene: TRBV11-2
j_gene: TRBJ2-5
d_gene: TRBD1
CDR3aa: CASSLEFGGTGPQETQYF
CDR3nt: TGTGCCAGCAGCTTAGAATTCGGGGGGACAGGGCCCCAAGAGACCCAGTACTTC

abundance: -
v_gene: TRBV5-1
j_gene: TRBJ2-3
d_gene: TRBD1
CDR3aa: CASSWDRASRDTQYF
CDR3nt: TGCGCCAGCAGCTGGGACAGGGCGAGTAGGGATACGCAGTATTTT

abundance: -
v_gene: TRBV19
j_gene: TRBJ2-1
d_gene: TRBD1
CDR3aa: CASSGQGPYNEQFF
CDR3nt: TGTGCCAGTAGTGGACAGGGTCCCTACAATGAGCAGTTCTTC

abundance: -
v_gene: TRBV9
j_gene: TRBJ2-7
d_gene: -
CDR3aa: CASSVDWAGAEQYF
CDR3nt: TGTGCCAGCAGCGTAGATTGGGCAGGGGCCGAGCAGTACTTC

abundance: -
v_gene: TRBV7-9
j_gene: TRBJ2-1
d_gene: -
CDR3aa: CASSPPHLDPRGDEQFF
CDR3nt: TGTGCCAGCAGCCCGCCCCACCTGGACCCTAGGGGCGATGAGCAGTTCTTC

abundance: -
v_gene: TRBV7-2
j_gene: TRBJ1-6
d_gene: -
CDR3aa: CASSLVAQGDNSPLHF
CDR3nt: TGTGCCAGCAGCTTAGTTGCCCAGGGAGATAATTCACCCCTCCACTTT

abundance: few
v_gene: TRBV2
j_gene: TRBJ2-7
d_gene: TRBD1
CDR3aa: CASSLRGQNAYEQYF
CDR3nt: TGTGCCAGCAGTCTCAGGGGGCAGAACGCCTACGAGCAGTACTTC

abundance: -
v_gene: TRBV20-1
j_gene: TRBJ1-1
d_gene: -
CDR3aa: CSVYRNTEAFF
CDR3nt: TGCAGTGTTTACAGGAACACTGAAGCTTTCTTT

abundance: -
v_gene: TRBV15
j_gene: TRBJ2-1
d_gene: -
CDR3aa: CATSEQRISYNEQFF
CDR3nt: TGTGCCACCAGCGAACAGCGGATCTCCTACAATGAGCAGTTCTTC

abundance: few
v_gene: TRBV4-2
j_gene: TRBJ2-5
d_gene: -
CDR3aa: CASSIGSQETQYF
CDR3nt: TGTGCCAGCAGCATCGGGAGCCAAGAGACCCAGTACTTC

abundance: -
v_gene: TRBV6-1
j_gene: TRBJ1-3
d_gene: -
CDR3aa: CASSEARGLVLNTIYF
CDR3nt: TGTGCCAGCAGTGAAGCGCGAGGGCTGGTCTTGAACACCATATATTTT

abundance: -
v_gene: TRBV7-3
j_gene: TRBJ2-1
d_gene: -
CDR3aa: CASSLSYGSHNEQFF
CDR3nt: TGTGCCAGCAGCTTAAGTTACGGGAGCCACAATGAGCAGTTCTTC

abundance: -
v_gene: TRBV27
j_gene: TRBJ2-1
d_gene: -
CDR3aa: CATSSGTLHFNEQFF
CDR3nt: TGTGCCACCTCCTCCGGGACTCTCCACTTCAATGAGCAGTTCTTC

abundance: -
v_gene: TRBV5-6
j_gene: TRBJ2-1
d_gene: TRBD1
CDR3aa: CASSMDRNPYNEQFF
CDR3nt: TGTGCCAGCAGCATGGACAGGAACCCTTACAATGAGCAGTTCTTC